The clone carrying this T cell receptor beta chain showed up just a few times. The antigen remains undetermined. These data are taken from a study of T cell repertoires in cytomegalovirus infection. TCRdb re-analysed the reads in MiXCR, keeping a single row per CDR3 protein. Seen here are roughly 860,000 distinct CDR3 sequences, approximately 32% observed once, and the top ten hold 9.5% to 15%. Study outcomes and limitations: Cumulative frequency (of public TCR beta family members) identified carriers of CMV plus the relevant HLA.

CDR3 length equals 13 residues. Germline values: CDR1 MNHEY, CDR2 SVGEGT. After removal of 9 bases from V and 0 bases from J, the junction contained 4 bases not matched to a gene. The material was cultured CD8+ T cells from PBMCs, obtained from culture after CMV antigen stimulation. This receptor was identified in a human donor in good health (CMV status not recorded). Some clones in this sample may be carry-over from other donors' samples. The rearrangement joins TRBV6-2 or TRBV6-3 to TRBJ1-1; TRBD1 agrees at 7 bases. CDR3 protein: CASLTGMNTEAFF. The CDR3 DNA sequence: TGTGCCAGTTTGACAGGGATGAACACTGAAGCTTTCTTT.